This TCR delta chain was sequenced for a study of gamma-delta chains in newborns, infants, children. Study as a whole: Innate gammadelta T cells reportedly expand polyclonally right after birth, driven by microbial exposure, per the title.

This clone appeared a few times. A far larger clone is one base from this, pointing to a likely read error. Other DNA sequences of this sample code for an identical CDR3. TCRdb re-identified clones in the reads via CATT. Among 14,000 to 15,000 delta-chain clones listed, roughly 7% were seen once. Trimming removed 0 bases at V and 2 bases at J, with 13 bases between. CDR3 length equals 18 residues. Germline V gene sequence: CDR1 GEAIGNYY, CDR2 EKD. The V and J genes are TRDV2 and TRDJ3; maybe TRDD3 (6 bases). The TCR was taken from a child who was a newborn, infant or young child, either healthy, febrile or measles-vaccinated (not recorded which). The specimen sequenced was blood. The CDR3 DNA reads TGTGCCTGTGACACCGTACTGGGTGATACCTGGGACACCCGACAGATGTTTTTC. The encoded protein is CACDTVLGDTWDTRQMFF.